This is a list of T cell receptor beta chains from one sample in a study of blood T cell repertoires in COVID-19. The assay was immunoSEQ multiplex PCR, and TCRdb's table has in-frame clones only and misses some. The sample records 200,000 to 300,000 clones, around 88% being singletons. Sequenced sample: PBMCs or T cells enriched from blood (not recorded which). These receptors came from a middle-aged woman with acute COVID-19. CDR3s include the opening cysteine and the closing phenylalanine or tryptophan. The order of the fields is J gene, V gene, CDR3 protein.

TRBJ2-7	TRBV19	CASSLGQDRSYEQYF
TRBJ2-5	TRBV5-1	CASSLAGKETQYF
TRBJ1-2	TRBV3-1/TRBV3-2	CASNSGVGGYTF
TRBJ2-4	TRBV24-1	CATSDPGQLQYF
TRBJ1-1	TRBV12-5	CASGWAPAEAFF
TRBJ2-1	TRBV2	CASSGTGLTSGRYNEQFF
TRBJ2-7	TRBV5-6	CASSLTGQGGHEQYF
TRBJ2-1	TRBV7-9	CASSLQLAGNNEQFF
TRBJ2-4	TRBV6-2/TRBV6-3	CASSYGLAGDSAKNIQYF
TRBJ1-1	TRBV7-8	CASSLGSGREAFF
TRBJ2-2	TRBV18	CASSPTGQHANTGELFF
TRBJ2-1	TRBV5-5	CASSLVGLNNEQFF
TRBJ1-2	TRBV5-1	CASSPDRVNYGYTF
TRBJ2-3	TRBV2	CASSERGSGTSGSGNTQYF
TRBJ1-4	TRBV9	CASGGEKLFF